This record covers a single TCR beta chain. Its antigen remains unidentified. The data are from a study of cytotoxic CD8 clonotypes in ibrutinib-treated CLL. Study-wide results and limits: Upon ibrutinib response clonality rose, and upon progression it fell back toward baseline.

The CDR3 is 17 amino acids. The germline CDR1 and CDR2 sequences are SGHRS and YFSETQ. Trimming removed 0 bases at V and 2 bases at J, with 14 bases between. Measured with immunoSEQ multiplex PCR; TCRdb has only the in-frame clones, and not every one. The top ten hold 11% of the sample, which has 200,000 to 250,000 clones, roughly three quarters seen once. The chain combines TRBV5-1 with TRBJ2-2; no firm D call. The source material was PBMCs, sampled after 12 months of ibrutinib treatment. The clonotype was recovered from a human donor with chronic lymphocytic leukemia. The CDR3 DNA is TGCGCCAGCAGCTTGGCCGGGTGGAAGGCTAACACCGGGGAGCTGTTTTTT. This translates into CASSLAGWKANTGELFF.